This T cell receptor beta chain was profiled in a study of blood T cell repertoires in COVID-19. As to this clone: In the same sample, other DNA sequences code for this CDR3.

Sequenced by immunoSEQ multiplex PCR; TCRdb stores in-frame clones only, minus some. The sample has some 390,000 clones; around 91% are singletons. The CDR3 loop spans 14 amino acids. Germline V gene sequence: CDR1 SGHRS, CDR2 YFSETQ. Trimming shortened V by 0 bases and J by 3 bases, and 9 bases separated the two germline ends. The TCR originated in a man in his thirties or forties who had recovered from COVID-19. The chain employs TRBV5-1 and TRBJ1-1, with a tentative D call TRBD1 (5 bases). Sequencing was carried out using PBMCs or T cells enriched from blood (not recorded which). DNA of the CDR3: TGCGCCAGCAGCTTGGCCGGGGGATACACTGAAGCTTTCTTT. Its translation: CASSLAGGYTEAFF.